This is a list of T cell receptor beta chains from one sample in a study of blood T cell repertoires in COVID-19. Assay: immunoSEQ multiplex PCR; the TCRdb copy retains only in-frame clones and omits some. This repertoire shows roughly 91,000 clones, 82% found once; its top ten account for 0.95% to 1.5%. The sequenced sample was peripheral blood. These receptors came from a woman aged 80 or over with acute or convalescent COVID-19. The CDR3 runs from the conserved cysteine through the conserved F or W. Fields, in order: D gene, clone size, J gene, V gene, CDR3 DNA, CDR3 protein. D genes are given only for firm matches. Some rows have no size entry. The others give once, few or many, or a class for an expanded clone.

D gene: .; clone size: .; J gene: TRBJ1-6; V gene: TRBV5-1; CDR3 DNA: TGCGCCAGCAGCTTGGAGGGGAGGAATAATTCACCCCTCCACTTT; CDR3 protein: CASSLEGRNNSPLHF
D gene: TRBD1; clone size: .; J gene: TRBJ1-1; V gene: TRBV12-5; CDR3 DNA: TGTGCTAGTGGTTTGGGGACAGGTAACACTGAAGCTTTCTTT; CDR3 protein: CASGLGTGNTEAFF
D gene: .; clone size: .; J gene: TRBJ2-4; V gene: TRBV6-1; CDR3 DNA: TGTGCCAGCAGTGAATCAGGGGGGCCGTACTTC; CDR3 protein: CASSESGGPYF
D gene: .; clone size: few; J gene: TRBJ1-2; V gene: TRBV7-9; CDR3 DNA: TGTGCCAGCAGCTTAGGTCCAGGAACCCCCTATGGCTACACCTTC; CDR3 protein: CASSLGPGTPYGYTF
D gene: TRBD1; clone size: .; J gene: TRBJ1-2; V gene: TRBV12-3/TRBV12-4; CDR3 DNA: TGTGCCAGCAGTAGGGACAGAGGCTATGGCTACACCTTC; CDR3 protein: CASSRDRGYGYTF
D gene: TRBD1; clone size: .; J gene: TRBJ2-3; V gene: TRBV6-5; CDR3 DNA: TGTGCCAGCAACCGAGGGGGCAGGGGGCAAGATACGCAGTATTTT; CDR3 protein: CASNRGGRGQDTQYF
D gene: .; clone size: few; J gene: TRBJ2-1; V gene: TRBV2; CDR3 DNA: TGTGCCAGCAGTGAAGGGACTGGTTGGGGCAATGAGCAGTTCTTC; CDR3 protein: CASSEGTGWGNEQFF
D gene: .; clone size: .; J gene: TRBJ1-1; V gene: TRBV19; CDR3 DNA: TGTGCCAGTAGTAAGGTCCGGGACTCAAACACTGAAGCTTTCTTT; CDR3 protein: CASSKVRDSNTEAFF
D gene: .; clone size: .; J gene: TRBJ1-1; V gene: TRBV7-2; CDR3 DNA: TGTGCCAGCAGCTTCGGAGGGGACACTGAAGCTTTCTTT; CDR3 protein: CASSFGGDTEAFF
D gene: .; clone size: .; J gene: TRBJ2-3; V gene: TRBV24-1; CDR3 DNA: TGTGCCTCCGGGCGAGGCGGGTCCACAGATACGCAGTATTTT; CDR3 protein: CASGRGGSTDTQYF
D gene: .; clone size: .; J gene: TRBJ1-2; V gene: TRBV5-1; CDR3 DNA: TGCGCCAGCAGCTTGGATCCAGGTGCTGACTATGGCTACACCTTC; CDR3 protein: CASSLDPGADYGYTF
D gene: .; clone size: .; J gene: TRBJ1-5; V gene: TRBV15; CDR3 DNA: TGTGCCACCAGCTTACCAGGCCAGCATTTT; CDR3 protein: CATSLPGQHF
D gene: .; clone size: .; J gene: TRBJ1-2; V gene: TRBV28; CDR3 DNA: TGTGCCAGCAGTTTATCTGGCTTACCCCAGGGTGGCTACACCTTC; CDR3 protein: CASSLSGLPQGGYTF
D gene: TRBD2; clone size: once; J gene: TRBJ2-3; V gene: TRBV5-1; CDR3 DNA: TGCGCCAGCAGGAGCGGGGAGATCACAGATACGCAGTATTTT; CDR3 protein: CASRSGEITDTQYF
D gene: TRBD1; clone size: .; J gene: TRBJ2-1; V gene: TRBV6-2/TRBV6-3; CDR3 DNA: TGTGCCAGCAGCTTACAGGGGTGGGATGAGCAGTTCTTC; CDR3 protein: CASSLQGWDEQFF
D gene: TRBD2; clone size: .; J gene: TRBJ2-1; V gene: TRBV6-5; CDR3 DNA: TGTGCCAGCAGTTACGGACTAGCGGGAGTCCGGAATGAGCAGTTCTTC; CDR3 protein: CASSYGLAGVRNEQFF
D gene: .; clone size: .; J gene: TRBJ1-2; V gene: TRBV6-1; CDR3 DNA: TGTGCCAGCAGTGATCCCGCCCGGACAGCTGGCTACACCTTC; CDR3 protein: CASSDPARTAGYTF
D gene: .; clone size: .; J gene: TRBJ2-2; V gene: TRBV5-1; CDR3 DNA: TGCGCCAGCAGCTTGGCCGGGGAAAAGGGCGGGGAGCTGTTTTTT; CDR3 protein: CASSLAGEKGGELFF
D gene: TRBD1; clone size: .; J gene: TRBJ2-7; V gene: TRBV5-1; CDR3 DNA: TGCGCCAGCAGCAATGAACCAGGGGGCAGATCCTACGAGCAGTACTTC; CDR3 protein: CASSNEPGGRSYEQYF
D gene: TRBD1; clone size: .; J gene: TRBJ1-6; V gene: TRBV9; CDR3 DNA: TGTGCCAGCAGCACCACAGGGGGCGATAATTCACCCCTCCACTTT; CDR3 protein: CASSTTGGDNSPLHF
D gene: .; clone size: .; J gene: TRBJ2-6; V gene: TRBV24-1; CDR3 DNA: TGTGCCACCAGTGATTTTGACAGACAGGCTGGGGCCAACGTCCTGACTTTC; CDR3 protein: CATSDFDRQAGANVLTF
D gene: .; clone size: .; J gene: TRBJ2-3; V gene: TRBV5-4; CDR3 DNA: TGTGCCAGCAGCTCGATGATGAGGGCCCCAGATACGCAGTATTTT; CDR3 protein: CASSSMMRAPDTQYF
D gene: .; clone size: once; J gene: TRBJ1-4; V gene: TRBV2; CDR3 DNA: TGTGCCAGCAGTTGGACAGTTAAAAATGAAAAACTGTTTTTT; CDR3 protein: CASSWTVKNEKLFF
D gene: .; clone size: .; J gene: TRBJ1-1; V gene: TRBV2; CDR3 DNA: TGTGCCAGCAAACCCGACTGGAACACTGAAGCTTTCTTT; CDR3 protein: CASKPDWNTEAFF
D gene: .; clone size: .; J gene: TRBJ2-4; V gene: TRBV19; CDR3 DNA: TGTGCCAGTAGTATTCCCAGGTCGCTAGCCAAAAACATTCAGTACTTC; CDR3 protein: CASSIPRSLAKNIQYF
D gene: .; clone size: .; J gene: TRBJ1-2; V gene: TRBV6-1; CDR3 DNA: TGTGCCAGCAGTGAAAGCAGGCCCCTGTATTATGGCTACACCTTC; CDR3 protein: CASSESRPLYYGYTF
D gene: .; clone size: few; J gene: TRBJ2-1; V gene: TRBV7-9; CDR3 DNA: TGTGCCAGCAGCGGTAAACGAGGTGAGCAGTTCTTC; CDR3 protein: CASSGKRGEQFF
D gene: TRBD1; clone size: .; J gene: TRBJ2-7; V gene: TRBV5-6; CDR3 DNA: TGTGCCAGCAGCTTGAGAGGACAGGGGGGTGACGAGCAGTACTTC; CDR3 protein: CASSLRGQGGDEQYF
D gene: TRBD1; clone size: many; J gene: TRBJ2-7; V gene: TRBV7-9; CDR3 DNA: TGTGCCAGCAGCCCGGGTAGACAGGGGATGGAGTACTTC; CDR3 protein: CASSPGRQGMEYF
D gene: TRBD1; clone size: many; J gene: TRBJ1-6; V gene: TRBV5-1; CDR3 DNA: TGCGCCAGCCAGGACAGGGAGGTTTCACCCCTCCACTTT; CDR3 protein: CASQDREVSPLHF
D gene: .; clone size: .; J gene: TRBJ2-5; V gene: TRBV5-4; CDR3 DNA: TGTGCCAGCAGCTTGGTCGGCACTAAAGAGACCCAGTACTTC; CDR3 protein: CASSLVGTKETQYF
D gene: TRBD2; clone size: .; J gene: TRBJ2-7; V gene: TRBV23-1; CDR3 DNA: TGCGCCAGCAGTCAATTACGGACTAGCGGTCCCTACGAGCAGTACTTC; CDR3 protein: CASSQLRTSGPYEQYF
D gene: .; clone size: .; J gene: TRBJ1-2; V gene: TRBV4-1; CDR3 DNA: TGCGCCAGCAGCCAAGATCACGGTTCTGGCTACACCTTC; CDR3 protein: CASSQDHGSGYTF
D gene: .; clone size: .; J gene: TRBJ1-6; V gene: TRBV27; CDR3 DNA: TGTGCCAGCAGTCGCCCGGGATCCCCGAATTCACCCCTCCACTTT; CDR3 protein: CASSRPGSPNSPLHF
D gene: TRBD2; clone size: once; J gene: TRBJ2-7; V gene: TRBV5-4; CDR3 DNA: TGTGCCAGCAGCTTGGACCTCAGGACTAGCGGGAGGGGGAGCTCCTACGAGCAGTACTTC; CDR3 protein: CASSLDLRTSGRGSSYEQYF
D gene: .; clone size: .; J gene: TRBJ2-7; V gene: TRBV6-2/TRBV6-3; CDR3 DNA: TGTGCCAGCAGTCCGACAGCACCAGTGGGCTACGAGCAGTACTTC; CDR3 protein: CASSPTAPVGYEQYF
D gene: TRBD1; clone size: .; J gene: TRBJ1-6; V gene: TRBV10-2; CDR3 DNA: TGCGCCAGCGGGGACAGCTATAATTCACCCCTCCACTTT; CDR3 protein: CASGDSYNSPLHF
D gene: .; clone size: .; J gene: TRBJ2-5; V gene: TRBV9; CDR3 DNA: TGTGCCAGCAGCGCCTCCTCAGCGGGAGAGACCCAGTACTTC; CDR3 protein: CASSASSAGETQYF
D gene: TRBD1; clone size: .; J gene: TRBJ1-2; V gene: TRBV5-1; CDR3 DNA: TGCGCCAGCAGTAGGGGACAGGGCGATCAGCTTGGCTACACCTTC; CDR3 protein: CASSRGQGDQLGYTF